The 2 T cell receptor beta chains in this list originate from one sample, sequenced in a study of control samples from healthy donors and cancer patients. Libraries were prepared by immunoSEQ multiplex PCR; TCRdb keeps only in-frame clonotypes and omits some of them. The sample contains 100,000 to 150,000 clones, about 90% of which appear only once. Sequenced: blood. These receptors were obtained from a young man in good health.

In DNA, the CDR3 is TGTGCCAGCAGCCTCAAAGGGGTCGACGAGCAGTACTTC. It is translated as CASSLKGVDEQYF. The rearrangement uses TRBV11-2 and TRBJ2-7; D may be TRBD1 (5 bases). Trimming pared 5 bases from V and 5 bases from J, leaving 13 bases between. The CDR3 runs 13 residues. Germline CDR1 is SGHAT and CDR2 is FQNNGV.

This clone has a single count. The chain joins TRBV19 to TRBJ1-2; TRBD1 might be the D (6 bases). V lost 8 bases, J lost 2 bases, and 27 bases lay in between. This CDR3 comprises 18 residues. The germline CDR1 and CDR2 sequences are LNHDA and SQIVND (reference sequence). CDR3 nucleotide sequence: TGTGCCAGTGGGAGAATTACAGGGTACAAAAACGGAAACTATGGCTACACCTTC. It specifies CASGRITGYKNGNYGYTF.